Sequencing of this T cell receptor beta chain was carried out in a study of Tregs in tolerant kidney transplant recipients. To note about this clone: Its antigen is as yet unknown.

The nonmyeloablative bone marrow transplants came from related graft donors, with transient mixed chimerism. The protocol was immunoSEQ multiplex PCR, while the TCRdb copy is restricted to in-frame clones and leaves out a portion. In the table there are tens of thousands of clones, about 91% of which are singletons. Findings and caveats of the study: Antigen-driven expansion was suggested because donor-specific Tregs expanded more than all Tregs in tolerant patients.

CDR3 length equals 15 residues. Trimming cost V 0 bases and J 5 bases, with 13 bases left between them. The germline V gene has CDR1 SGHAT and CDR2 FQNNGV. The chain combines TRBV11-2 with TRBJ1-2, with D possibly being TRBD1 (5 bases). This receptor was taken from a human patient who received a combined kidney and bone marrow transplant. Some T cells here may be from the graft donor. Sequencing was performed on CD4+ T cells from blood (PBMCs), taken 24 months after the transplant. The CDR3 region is CASSLDRFGGYGYTF. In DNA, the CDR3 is TGTGCCAGCAGCTTAGATCGCTTCGGGGGATATGGCTACACCTTC.